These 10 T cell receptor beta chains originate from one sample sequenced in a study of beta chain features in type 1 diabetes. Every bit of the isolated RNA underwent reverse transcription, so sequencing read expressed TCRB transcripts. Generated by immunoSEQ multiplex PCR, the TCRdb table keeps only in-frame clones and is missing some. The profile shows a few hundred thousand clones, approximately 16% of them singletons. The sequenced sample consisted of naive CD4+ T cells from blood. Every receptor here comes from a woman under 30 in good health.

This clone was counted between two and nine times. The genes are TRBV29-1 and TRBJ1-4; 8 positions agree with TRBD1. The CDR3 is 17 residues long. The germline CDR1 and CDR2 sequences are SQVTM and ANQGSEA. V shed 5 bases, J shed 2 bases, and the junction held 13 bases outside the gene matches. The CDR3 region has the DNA TGCAGCGTTCAGGGGGCCAGGGAAGGATGGACTAATGAAAAACTGTTTTTT. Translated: CSVQGAREGWTNEKLFF.

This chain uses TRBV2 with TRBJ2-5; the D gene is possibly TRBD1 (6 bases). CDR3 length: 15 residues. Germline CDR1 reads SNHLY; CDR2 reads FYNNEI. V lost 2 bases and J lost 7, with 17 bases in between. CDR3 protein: CASSELTGARGTQYF. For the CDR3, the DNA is TGTGCCAGCAGTGAATTGACAGGCGCCCGGGGGACCCAGTACTTC.

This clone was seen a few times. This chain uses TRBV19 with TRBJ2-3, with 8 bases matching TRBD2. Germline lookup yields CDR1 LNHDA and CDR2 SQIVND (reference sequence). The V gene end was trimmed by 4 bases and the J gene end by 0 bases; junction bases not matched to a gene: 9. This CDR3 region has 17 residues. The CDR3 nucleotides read TGTGCCAGTAGTAGTCTGGCTAGCGGGTCTAGCACAGATACGCAGTATTTT. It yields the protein CASSSLASGSSTDTQYF. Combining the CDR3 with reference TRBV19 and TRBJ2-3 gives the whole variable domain DGGITQSPKYLFRKEGQNVTLSCEQNLNHDAMYWYRQDPGQGLRLIYYSQIVNDFQKGDIAEGYSVSREKKESFPLTVTSAQKNPTAFYLCASSSLASGSSTDTQYFGPGTRLTVL.

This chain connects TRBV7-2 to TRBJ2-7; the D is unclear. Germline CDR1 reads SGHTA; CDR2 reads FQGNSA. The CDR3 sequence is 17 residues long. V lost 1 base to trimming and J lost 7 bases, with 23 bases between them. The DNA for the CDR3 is TGTGCCAGCAGCTTAGAGGTGACCACAAAACTAAGGCGAGAGCAGTACTTC. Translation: CASSLEVTTKLRREQYF.

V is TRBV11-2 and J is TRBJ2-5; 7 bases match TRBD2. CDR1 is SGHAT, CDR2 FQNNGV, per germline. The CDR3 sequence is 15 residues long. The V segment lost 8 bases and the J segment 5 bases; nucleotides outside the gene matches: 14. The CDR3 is CASSPPQGGRETQYF. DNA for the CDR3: TGTGCCAGCTCCCCCCCCCAGGGAGGGAGGGAGACCCAGTACTTC.

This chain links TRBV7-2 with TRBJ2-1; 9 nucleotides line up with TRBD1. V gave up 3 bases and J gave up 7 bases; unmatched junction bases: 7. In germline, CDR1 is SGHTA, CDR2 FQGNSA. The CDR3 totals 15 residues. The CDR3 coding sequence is TGTGCCAGCAGCTTGGGAGGACAGGGGAGAAATGAGCAGTTCTTC. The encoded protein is CASSLGGQGRNEQFF.

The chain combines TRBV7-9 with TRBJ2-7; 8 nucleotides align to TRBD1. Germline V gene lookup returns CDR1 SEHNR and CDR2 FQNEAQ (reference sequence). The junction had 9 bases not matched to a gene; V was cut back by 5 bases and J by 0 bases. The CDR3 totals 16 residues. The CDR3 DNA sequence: TGTGCCAGCAGCGCCTACGGACAGGGCTACTCCTACGAGCAGTACTTC. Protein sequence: CASSAYGQGYSYEQYF.

In DNA form, the CDR3 reads TGCGCCAGCAGCCCGCAGACAGGGTCCGGCTACGAGCAGTACTTC. Translated: CASSPQTGSGYEQYF. The rearrangement links TRBV5-1 to TRBJ2-7, with TRBD1 matching over 7 bases. The germline CDR1 and CDR2 sequences are SGHRS and YFSETQ. The CDR3 extends over 15 amino acids. After removal of 4 bases from V and 3 bases from J, the junction contained 10 bases not matched to a gene.

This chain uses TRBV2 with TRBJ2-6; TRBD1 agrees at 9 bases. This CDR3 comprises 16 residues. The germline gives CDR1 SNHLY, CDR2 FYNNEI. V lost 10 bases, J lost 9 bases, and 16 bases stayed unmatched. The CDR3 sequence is CATTIQGAANFNVLTF. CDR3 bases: TGTGCCACTACGATACAGGGGGCGGCCAACTTCAACGTCCTGACTTTC.

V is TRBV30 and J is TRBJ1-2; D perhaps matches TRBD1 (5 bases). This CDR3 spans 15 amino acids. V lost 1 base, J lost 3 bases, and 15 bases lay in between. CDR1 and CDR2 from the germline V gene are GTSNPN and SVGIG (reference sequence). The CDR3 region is CAWSATWGSYYGYTF. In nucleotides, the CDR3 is TGTGCCTGGAGTGCGACTTGGGGCAGCTACTATGGCTACACCTTC.